This T cell receptor beta chain was sequenced for a study of blood T cell repertoires in COVID-19. Looking at the study overall: PBMCs, B-cell-depleted T cells, or T cells were the source of the cDNA or gDNA that made up the material.

Generated by immunoSEQ multiplex PCR, the TCRdb table keeps only in-frame clones and is missing some. The data contain approximately 260,000 clones, roughly 80% of them seen just once; the ten biggest clones take up roughly 3.2%. This CDR3 is 17 amino acids long. The V end was cut by 4 bases, the J end by 2 bases, with 15 bases between. The V gene's germline CDR1 is LGHDT and CDR2 YNNKEL (reference sequence). The age range of participants was about 18 to 95 years, with residence in about two dozen US areas. Recovered Cohort 3 donors showed two negative PCRs, clearance, or symptom resolution. The V and J genes are TRBV3-1 (or the pseudogene TRBV3-2) and TRBJ1-6; the D gene is possibly TRBD1 (5 bases). This sequence was found in a man aged 45-65 years who had recovered from COVID-19. Input material: PBMCs or T cells enriched from blood (not recorded which). DNA for the CDR3: TGTGCCAGCAGCCGACGACAGTCACGCACCTATAATTCACCCCTCCACTTT. Protein product: CASSRRQSRTYNSPLHF.